This TCR beta chain derives from a study of blood T cell repertoires in COVID-19. The method was immunoSEQ multiplex PCR; TCRdb's version includes in-frame clones alone and lacks a portion of them. The sample consists of around 190,000 clones, around nine tenths of them appearing once. Sequenced: peripheral blood. The clonotype comes from a man younger than 40 with acute or convalescent COVID-19.

In DNA form, the CDR3 reads TGTGCCAGCAGCCAAGATCTCCCGGGGGGGACTTATCCCGGGGAGCTGTTTTTT. As protein: CASSQDLPGGTYPGELFF. The genes are TRBV4-2 and TRBJ2-2; 8 bases fit TRBD2. After removal of 0 bases from V and 6 bases from J, the junction contained 12 bases not matched to a gene. Germline CDR1 LGHNA, CDR2 YNFKEQ. The CDR3 has 18 amino acids.